This passage covers 10 T cell receptor beta chains from one sample sequenced in a study of radiotherapy plus CTLA-4 blockade in lung cancer (dated by TCRdb to the late 2010s). Library construction relied on the immunoSEQ multiplex PCR assay. The clones in this table, taken by TCRdb from immuneACCESS, are in-frame only. Not every clone is retained; where verified, under half of the shortfall comes from an unresolved V gene, and the cause of the rest is unknown. The sample table lists over 11,000 clones, over 75% of them with a count of one. Around an eighth of the sample is held by the ten biggest clonotypes. The sample consisted of peripheral blood, taken from a patient treated with radiotherapy plus ipilimumab. These receptors were taken from a human donor with non-small cell lung cancer that progressed on radiotherapy plus ipilimumab. Some clones in this sample may be carry-over from other donors' samples.

V is TRBV5-1 and J is TRBJ1-6; 8 positions match TRBD1. After removal of 0 bases from V and 10 bases from J, the junction contained 3 bases not matched to a gene. This CDR3 has 14 residues. The germline V gene has CDR1 SGHRS and CDR2 YFSETQ. The CDR3 sequence: CASSLVQGDSPLHF. The DNA of the CDR3 is TGCGCCAGCAGCTTGGTACAGGGGGACTCACCCCTCCACTTT.

V and J are TRBV9 and TRBJ2-2; 15 bases map to TRBD2. The CDR3 covers 19 residues. Germline assignment: CDR1 SGDLS and CDR2 YYNGEE. Trimming took 0 bases from V and 1 from J; bases not matched to a gene: 4. The CDR3 DNA reads TGTGCCAGCAGCGTAGGAATGGGACTAGCGGGAGGGAACACCGGGGAGCTGTTTTTT. Its protein is CASSVGMGLAGGNTGELFF.

The V gene is TRBV6-5, the J gene TRBJ2-7, with TRBD2 as a possible D gene (6 bases). The CDR3 length is 12 residues. The V gene lost 8 bases and the J gene lost 0 bases, with 8 bases spanning the gap. In germline, CDR1 is MNHEY, CDR2 SVGAGI. CDR3 in DNA: TGTGCCAGCGGAGGGAGCTCCTACGAGCAGTACTTC. It is translated as CASGGSSYEQYF.

This chain connects TRBV6-1 to TRBJ1-2; weak D call: TRBD1 (5 bases). The V end lost 0 bases, the J end lost 0 bases, and 14 bases lay between the germline ends. CDR1 is MNHNS and CDR2 is SASEGT in the germline V gene. There are 17 residues in the CDR3. CDR3 region: CASSEAGTGGANYGYTF. CDR3 DNA sequence: TGTGCCAGCAGTGAAGCTGGGACCGGGGGGGCTAACTATGGCTACACCTTC.

The chain combines TRBV2 with TRBJ1-4, with D perhaps matching TRBD1 (5 bases). The V gene lost 4 bases and the J gene lost 4 bases, with 10 bases spanning the gap. From germline, CDR1 is SNHLY and CDR2 FYNNEI. The CDR3 extends over 14 amino acids. Here the CDR3 DNA reads TGTGCCAGCAGTGCGGGACTGTTTAATGAAAAACTGTTTTTT. Encoded protein: CASSAGLFNEKLFF.

V gene TRBV23-1 combines with J gene TRBJ1-5; 10 bases align to TRBD1. TRBV23-1 is an ORF, with its function uncertain. After removal of 3 bases from V and 0 bases from J, the junction contained 11 bases not matched to a gene. The CDR3 loop spans 19 amino acids. In DNA, the CDR3 is TGCGCCAGCAGTCATAGCCGGGACAGGGGATGTTATAGCAATCAGCCCCAGCATTTT. Protein sequence: CASSHSRDRGCYSNQPQHF.

This CDR3 is CASSPGGLYGYTF. Written as DNA, the CDR3 is TGTGCCAGCAGCCCAGGGGGCCTCTATGGCTACACCTTC. This chain links TRBV7-8 with TRBJ1-2; 8 nucleotides match TRBD1. V trimming: 5 bases; J trimming: 4 bases; junction bases outside the gene matches: 3. This CDR3 has 13 residues. CDR1 and CDR2 from the germline V gene are SGHVS and FQNEAQ.

The CDR3 nucleotides read TGTGCCAGCAGCCCGGGTCCCGGTAGAAACTATGGCTACACCTTC. Residues: CASSPGPGRNYGYTF. The V gene is TRBV7-9, the J gene TRBJ1-2; D gene uncertain. Germline V lookup: CDR1 SEHNR, CDR2 FQNEAQ (reference sequence). The CDR3 has 15 amino acids. The V end lost 5 bases, the J end lost 2 bases, and 15 bases lay between the germline ends.

This chain joins TRBV29-1 and TRBJ1-1; the D is unclear. Germline CDR1 and CDR2: SQVTM and ANQGSEA. Trimming removed 6 bases at V and 4 bases at J, with 12 bases between. The length of the CDR3 is 12 residues. CDR3 bases: TGCAGCGTATTAAGGCCGGGCACTGAAGCTTTCTTT. This codes for CSVLRPGTEAFF. The whole variable domain, filled in from reference TRBV29-1 and TRBJ1-1, reads SAVISQKPSRDICQRGTSLTIQCQVDSQVTMMFWYRQQPGQSLTLIATANQGSEATYESGFVIDKFPISRPNLTFSTLTVSNMSPEDSSIYLCSVLRPGTEAFFGQGTRLTVV.

The rearrangement joins TRBV7-2 to TRBJ2-7, with TRBD1 identical over 11 bases. The CDR3 length is 14 residues. V was clipped by 4 bases and J by 3 bases; unmatched bases: 2. Germline V gene data show CDR1 as SGHTA and CDR2 as FQGNSA. For the CDR3, the DNA is TGTGCCAGCAGCTGGGACAGGGGGGACTACGAGCAGTACTTC. Encoded protein: CASSWDRGDYEQYF.